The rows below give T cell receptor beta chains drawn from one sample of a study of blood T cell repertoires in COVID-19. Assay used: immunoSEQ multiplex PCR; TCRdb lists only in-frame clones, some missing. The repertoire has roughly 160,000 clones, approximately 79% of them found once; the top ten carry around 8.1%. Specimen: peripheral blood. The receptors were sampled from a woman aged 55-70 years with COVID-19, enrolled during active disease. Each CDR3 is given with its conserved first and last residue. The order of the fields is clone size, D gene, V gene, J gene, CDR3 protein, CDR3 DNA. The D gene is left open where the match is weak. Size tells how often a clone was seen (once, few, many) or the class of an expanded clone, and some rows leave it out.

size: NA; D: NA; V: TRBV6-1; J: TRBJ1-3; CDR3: CASSETGRFNTIYF; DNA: TGTGCCAGCAGTGAGACGGGTCGGTTCAACACCATATATTTT
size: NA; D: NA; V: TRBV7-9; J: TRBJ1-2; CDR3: CASTPITRGYGYTF; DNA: TGTGCCAGCACTCCCATCACACGCGGGTATGGCTACACCTTC
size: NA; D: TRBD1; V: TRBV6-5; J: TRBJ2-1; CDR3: CASIRDRDYNEQFF; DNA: TGTGCCAGCATAAGGGACAGGGACTACAATGAGCAGTTCTTC
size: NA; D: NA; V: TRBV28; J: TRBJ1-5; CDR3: CASSFGGYNQPQHF; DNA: TGTGCCAGCAGTTTCGGCGGTTACAATCAGCCCCAGCATTTT
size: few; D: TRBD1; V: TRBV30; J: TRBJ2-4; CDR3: CACQQGSRAKNIQYF; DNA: TGTGCCTGTCAACAGGGGTCTCGGGCCAAAAACATTCAGTACTTC
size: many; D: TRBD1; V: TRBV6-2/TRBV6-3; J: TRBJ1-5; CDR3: CASSHTTSDRVGNQPQHF; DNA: TGTGCCAGCAGCCACACAACCTCCGACAGGGTTGGGAATCAGCCCCAGCATTTT
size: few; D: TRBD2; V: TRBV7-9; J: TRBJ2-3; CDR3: CASSPGLAGSTDTQYF; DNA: TGTGCCAGCAGCCCGGGACTAGCGGGGTCCACAGATACGCAGTATTTT
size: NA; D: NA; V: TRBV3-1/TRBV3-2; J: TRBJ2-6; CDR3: CASSQVASGANVLTF; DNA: TGTGCCAGCAGCCAGGTGGCCTCTGGGGCCAACGTCCTGACTTTC
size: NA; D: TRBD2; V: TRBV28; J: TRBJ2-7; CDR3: CASSFRGGEQYF; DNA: TGTGCCAGCAGTTTCCGGGGGGGAGAGCAGTACTTC
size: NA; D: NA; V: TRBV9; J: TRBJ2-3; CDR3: CASSSPHGVTDTQYF; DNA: TGTGCCAGCAGCTCCCCGCACGGGGTCACAGATACGCAGTATTTT
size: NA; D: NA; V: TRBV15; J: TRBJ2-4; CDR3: CATSKRTGDEKNIQYF; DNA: TGTGCCACCAGCAAGCGAACGGGGGACGAAAAAAACATTCAGTACTTC
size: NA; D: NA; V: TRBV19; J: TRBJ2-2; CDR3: CASTPHATGSNTGELFF; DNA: TGTGCCAGTACCCCACACGCGACAGGATCGAACACCGGGGAGCTGTTTTTT
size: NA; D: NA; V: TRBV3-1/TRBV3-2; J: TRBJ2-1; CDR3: CASSRPGAEQFF; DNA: TGTGCCAGCAGCCGGCCAGGGGCTGAGCAGTTCTTC
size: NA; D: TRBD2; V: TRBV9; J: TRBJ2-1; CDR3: CASSAIAGGSYNEQFF; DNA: TGTGCCAGCAGCGCTATAGCGGGGGGCTCCTACAATGAGCAGTTCTTC
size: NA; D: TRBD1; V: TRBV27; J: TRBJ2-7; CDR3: CASRPTGTASYEQYF; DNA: TGTGCCAGCAGGCCCACCGGGACAGCCTCGTACGAGCAGTACTTC
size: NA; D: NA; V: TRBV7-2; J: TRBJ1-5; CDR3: CASSLGFGQPQHF; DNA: TGTGCCAGCAGCTTAGGCTTCGGTCAGCCCCAGCATTTT
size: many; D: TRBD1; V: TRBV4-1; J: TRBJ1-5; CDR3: CASSQDPRDRGLISNQPQHF; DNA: TGCGCCAGCAGCCAAGATCCACGGGACAGGGGGTTGATTAGCAATCAGCCCCAGCATTTT
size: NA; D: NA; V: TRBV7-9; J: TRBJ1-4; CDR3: CASSLATGVANEKLFF; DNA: TGTGCCAGCAGCTTAGCGACGGGGGTGGCTAATGAAAAACTGTTTTTT
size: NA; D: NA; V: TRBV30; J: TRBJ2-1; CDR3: CAWSVLSGAGNEQFF; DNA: TGTGCCTGGAGTGTCCTGTCGGGAGCGGGCAATGAGCAGTTCTTC
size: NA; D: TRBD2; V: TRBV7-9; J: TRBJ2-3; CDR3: CASSLEGSGITDTQYF; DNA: TGTGCCAGCAGCTTAGAGGGTAGCGGGATAACAGATACGCAGTATTTT
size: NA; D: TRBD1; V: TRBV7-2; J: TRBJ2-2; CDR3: CASSFGRQGSNTGELFF; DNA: TGTGCCAGCAGCTTCGGCAGACAGGGGTCGAACACCGGGGAGCTGTTTTTT
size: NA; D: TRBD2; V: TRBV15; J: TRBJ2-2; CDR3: CATSIPGLAGVKAGELFF; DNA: TGTGCCACCAGCATCCCGGGACTAGCGGGAGTTAAGGCCGGGGAGCTGTTTTTT
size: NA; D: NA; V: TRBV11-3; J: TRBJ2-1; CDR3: CASSLDPTGGNEQFF; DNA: TGTGCCAGCAGCTTAGATCCCACCGGGGGCAATGAGCAGTTCTTC
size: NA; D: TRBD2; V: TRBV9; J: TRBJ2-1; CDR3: CASSVDAGESGNEQFF; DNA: TGTGCCAGCAGCGTAGACGCGGGAGAGTCGGGCAATGAGCAGTTCTTC
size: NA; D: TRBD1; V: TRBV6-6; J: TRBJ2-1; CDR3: CASSPRRQGQGLGEQFF; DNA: TGTGCCAGCAGTCCCCGGCGACAGGGGCAAGGGTTGGGTGAGCAGTTCTTC
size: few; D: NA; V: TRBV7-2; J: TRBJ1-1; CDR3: CASSRPGGTEAFF; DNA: TGTGCCAGCAGCAGGCCGGGTGGCACTGAAGCTTTCTTT
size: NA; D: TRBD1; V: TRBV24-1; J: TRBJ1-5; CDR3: CAAILGQGRQPQHF; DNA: TGTGCCGCTATACTTGGACAGGGGAGGCAGCCCCAGCATTTT
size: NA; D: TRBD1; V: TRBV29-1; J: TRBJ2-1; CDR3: CVAGGTGGGYNEQFF; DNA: TGCGTCGCCGGGGGGACAGGGGGAGGGTACAATGAGCAGTTCTTC
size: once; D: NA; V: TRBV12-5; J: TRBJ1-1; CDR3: CASGLPSAAEAFF; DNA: TGTGCTAGTGGTTTGCCCTCCGCAGCTGAAGCTTTCTTT
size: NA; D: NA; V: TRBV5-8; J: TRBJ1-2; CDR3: CASSLFLADPGYTF; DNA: TGTGCCAGCAGCTTATTTCTGGCGGATCCTGGCTACACCTTC
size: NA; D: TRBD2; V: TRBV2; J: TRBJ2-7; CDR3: CASSSGTSGTHEQYF; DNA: TGTGCCAGCAGCTCGGGGACTAGCGGGACCCACGAGCAGTACTTC
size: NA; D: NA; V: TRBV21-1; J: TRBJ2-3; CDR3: CASSKAPLAGVRSSLTDTQYF; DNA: TGTGCCAGCAGCAAAGCCCCACTAGCGGGGGTCCGATCCTCACTCACAGATACGCAGTATTTT
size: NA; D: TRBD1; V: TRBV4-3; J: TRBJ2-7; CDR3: CASSQYRTGGYEQYF; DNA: TGCGCCAGCAGCCAATACCGGACAGGGGGCTACGAGCAGTACTTC
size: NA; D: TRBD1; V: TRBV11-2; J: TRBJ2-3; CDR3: CASKGQPTDTQYF; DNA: TGTGCCAGCAAGGGACAGCCCACAGATACGCAGTATTTT
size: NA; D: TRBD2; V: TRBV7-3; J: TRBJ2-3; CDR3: CASSLGPGLADTQYF; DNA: TGTGCCAGCAGCCTCGGGCCGGGACTAGCAGATACGCAGTATTTT
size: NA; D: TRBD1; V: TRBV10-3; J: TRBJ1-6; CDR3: CAISEVPGQGSPLHF; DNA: TGTGCCATCAGTGAGGTCCCGGGACAGGGTTCACCCCTCCACTTT
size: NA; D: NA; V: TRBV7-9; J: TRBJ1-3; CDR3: CASSLMASGNTIYF; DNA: TGTGCCAGCAGCTTAATGGCATCGGGAAACACCATATATTTT
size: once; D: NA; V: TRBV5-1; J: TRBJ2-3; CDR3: CASSLGPKIGDTQYF; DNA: TGCGCCAGCAGCTTGGGTCCGAAAATCGGAGATACGCAGTATTTT
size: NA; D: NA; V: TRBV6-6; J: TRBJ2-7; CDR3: CASSIVPHEQYF; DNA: TGTGCCAGCAGTATAGTCCCCCACGAGCAGTACTTC
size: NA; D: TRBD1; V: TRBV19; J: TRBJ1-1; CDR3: CASSSYTGANTEAFF; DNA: TGTGCCAGTAGTTCATATACAGGGGCGAACACTGAAGCTTTCTTT
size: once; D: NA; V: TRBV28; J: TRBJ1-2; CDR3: CASSFPPSGPRYTF; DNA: TGTGCCAGCAGTTTTCCTCCTTCAGGCCCGCGTTACACCTTC
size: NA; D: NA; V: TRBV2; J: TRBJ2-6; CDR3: CASSTRGGGANVLTF; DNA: TGTGCCAGCAGTACCCGGGGTGGTGGGGCCAACGTCCTGACTTTC
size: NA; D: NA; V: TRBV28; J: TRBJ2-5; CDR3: CASTPSLGRQYF; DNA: TGTGCCAGCACCCCCTCCCTGGGGCGCCAGTACTTC
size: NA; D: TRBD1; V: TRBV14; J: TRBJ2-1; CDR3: CASSRDRYNEQFF; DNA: TGTGCCAGCAGCCGGGACAGATACAATGAGCAGTTCTTC
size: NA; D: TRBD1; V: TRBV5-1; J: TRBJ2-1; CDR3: CASSLAWDRGFGYRYNEQFF; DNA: TGCGCCAGCAGCTTGGCGTGGGACAGGGGGTTCGGGTACAGATACAATGAGCAGTTCTTC